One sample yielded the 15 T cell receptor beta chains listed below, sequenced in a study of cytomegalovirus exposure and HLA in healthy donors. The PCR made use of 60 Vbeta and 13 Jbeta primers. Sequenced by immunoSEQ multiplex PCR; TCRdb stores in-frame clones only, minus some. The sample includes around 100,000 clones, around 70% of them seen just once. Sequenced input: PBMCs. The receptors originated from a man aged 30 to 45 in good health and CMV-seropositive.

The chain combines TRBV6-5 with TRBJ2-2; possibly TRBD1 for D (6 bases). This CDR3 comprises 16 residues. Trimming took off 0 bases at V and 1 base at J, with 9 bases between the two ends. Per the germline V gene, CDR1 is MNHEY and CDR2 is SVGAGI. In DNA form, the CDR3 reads TGTGCCAGCAGTTACTCGATGGACAGGAACACCGGGGAGCTGTTTTTT. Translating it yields CASSYSMDRNTGELFF.

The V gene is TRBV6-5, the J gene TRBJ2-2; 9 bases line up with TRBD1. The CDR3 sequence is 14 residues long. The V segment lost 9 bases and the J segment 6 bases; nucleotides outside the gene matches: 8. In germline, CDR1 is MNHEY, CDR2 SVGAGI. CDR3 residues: CASSTGGRPGELFF. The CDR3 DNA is TGTGCCAGTTCTACAGGGGGCCGACCCGGGGAGCTGTTTTTT.

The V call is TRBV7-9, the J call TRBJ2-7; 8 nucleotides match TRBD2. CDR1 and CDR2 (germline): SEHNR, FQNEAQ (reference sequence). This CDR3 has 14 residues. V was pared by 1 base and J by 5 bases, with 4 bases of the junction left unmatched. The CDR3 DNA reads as TGTGCCAGCAGCTTAGGGACTAGCTTCCACGAGCAGTACTTC. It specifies CASSLGTSFHEQYF.

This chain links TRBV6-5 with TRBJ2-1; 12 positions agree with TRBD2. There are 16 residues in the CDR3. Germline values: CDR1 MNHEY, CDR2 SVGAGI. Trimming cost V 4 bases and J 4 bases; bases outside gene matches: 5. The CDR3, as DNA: TGTGCCAGCAGTTTCCCAGGGACTAGCGGGTACAATGAGCAGTTCTTC. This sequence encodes CASSFPGTSGYNEQFF.

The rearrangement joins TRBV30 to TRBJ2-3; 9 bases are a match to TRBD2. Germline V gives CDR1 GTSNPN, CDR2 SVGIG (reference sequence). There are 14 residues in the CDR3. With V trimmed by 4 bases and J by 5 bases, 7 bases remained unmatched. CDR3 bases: TGTGCCTGGAAAATTAGCGGGGGCATAGATACGCAGTATTTT. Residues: CAWKISGGIDTQYF.

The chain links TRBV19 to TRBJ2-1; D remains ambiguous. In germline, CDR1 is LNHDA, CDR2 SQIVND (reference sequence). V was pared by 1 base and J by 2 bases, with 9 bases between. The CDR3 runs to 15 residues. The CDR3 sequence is CASSIGGAPYNEQFF. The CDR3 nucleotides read TGTGCCAGTAGTATAGGAGGAGCACCCTACAATGAGCAGTTCTTC.

CDR3 region: CASSQLGRAMDVEDTQYF. In DNA form, the CDR3 reads TGCGCCAGCAGCCAACTGGGCAGGGCCATGGATGTGGAAGATACGCAGTATTTT. The chain carries TRBV4-1 and TRBJ2-3; D perhaps matches TRBD1 (5 bases). Looked up from germline, CDR1 is MGHRA and CDR2 is YSYEKL. The CDR3 totals 18 residues. The germline V and J ends were trimmed by 2 bases and 5 bases, with 23 bases remaining between them.

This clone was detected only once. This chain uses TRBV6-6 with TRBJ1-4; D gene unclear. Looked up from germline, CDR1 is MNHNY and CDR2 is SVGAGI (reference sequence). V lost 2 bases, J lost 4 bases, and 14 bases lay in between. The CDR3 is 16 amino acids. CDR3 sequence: CASSYLVREGNEKLFF. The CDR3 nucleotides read TGTGCCAGCAGTTACCTCGTTCGAGAGGGTAATGAAAAACTGTTTTTT.

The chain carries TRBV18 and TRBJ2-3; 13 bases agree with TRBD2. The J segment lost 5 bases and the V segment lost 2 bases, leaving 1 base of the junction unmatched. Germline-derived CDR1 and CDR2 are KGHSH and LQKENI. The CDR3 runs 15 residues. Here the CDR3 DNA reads TGTGCCAGCTCACCAAGGACTAGCGGGGGAGATACGCAGTATTTT. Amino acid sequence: CASSPRTSGGDTQYF.

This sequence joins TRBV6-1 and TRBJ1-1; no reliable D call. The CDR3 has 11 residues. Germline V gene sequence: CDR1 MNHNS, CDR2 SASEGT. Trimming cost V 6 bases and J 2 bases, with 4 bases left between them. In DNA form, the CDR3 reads TGTGCCAGCAGGCGTAACACTGAAGCTTTCTTT. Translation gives CASRRNTEAFF.

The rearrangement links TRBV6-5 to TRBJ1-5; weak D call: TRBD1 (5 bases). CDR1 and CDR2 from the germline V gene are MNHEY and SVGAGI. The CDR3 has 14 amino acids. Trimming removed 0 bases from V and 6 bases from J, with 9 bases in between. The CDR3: CASSYSGGVQPQHF. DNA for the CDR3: TGTGCCAGCAGTTACTCGGGAGGGGTTCAGCCCCAGCATTTT.

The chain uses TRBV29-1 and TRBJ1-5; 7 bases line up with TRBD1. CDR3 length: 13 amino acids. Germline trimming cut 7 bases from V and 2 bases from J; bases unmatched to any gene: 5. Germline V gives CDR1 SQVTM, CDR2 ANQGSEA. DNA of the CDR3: TGCAGCGACTCAGGACAGGGCAATCAGCCCCAGCATTTT. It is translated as CSDSGQGNQPQHF.

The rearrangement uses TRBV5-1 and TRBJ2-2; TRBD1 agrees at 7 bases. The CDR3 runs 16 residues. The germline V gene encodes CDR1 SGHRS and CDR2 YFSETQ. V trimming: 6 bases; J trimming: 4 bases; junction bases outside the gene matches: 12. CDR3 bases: TGCGCCAGCAACCCTGGGGACAGAGCTATCACCGGGGAGCTGTTTTTT. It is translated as CASNPGDRAITGELFF.

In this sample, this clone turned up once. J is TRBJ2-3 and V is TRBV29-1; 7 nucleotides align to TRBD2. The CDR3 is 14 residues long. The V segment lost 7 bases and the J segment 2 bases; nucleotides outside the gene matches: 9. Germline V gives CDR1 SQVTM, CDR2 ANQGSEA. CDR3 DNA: TGCAGCGCCACAATAGCGGGTGTCACAGATACGCAGTATTTT. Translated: CSATIAGVTDTQYF.

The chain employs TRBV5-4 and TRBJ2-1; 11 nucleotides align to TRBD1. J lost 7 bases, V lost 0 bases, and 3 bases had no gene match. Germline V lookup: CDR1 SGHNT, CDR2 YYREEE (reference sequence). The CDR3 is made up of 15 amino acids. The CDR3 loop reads CASSLAGQGGNEQFF. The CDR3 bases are TGTGCCAGCAGCTTGGCGGGACAGGGGGGGAATGAGCAGTTCTTC.